This entry lists 21 T cell receptor beta chains sequenced from one sample in a study of shared clonotypes between healthy human individuals. The data were produced by immunoSEQ multiplex PCR, yet TCRdb's version contains in-frame clones alone and is incomplete. This table holds about 2 million clones, around 96% found once. Naivety among CD8 cells was defined by CD45RO negativity and positive CCR7 selection, thereby excluding terminally differentiated effector memory CD45RA+ cells. Sequenced: naive CD8+ T cells sorted from blood. All receptors derive from a man in his late teens or twenties in good health.

This rearrangement joins TRBV15 to TRBJ1-1, with a possible D match to TRBD1 (5 bases). The CDR3 has 14 amino acids. V was trimmed by 5 bases and J by 3 bases, leaving 13 bases between them. The germline V gene has CDR1 LNHNV and CDR2 YYDKDF (reference sequence). This chain's CDR3 is CATSSQPGDTEAFF. The CDR3 bases are TGTGCCACCAGCTCACAGCCGGGGGACACTGAAGCTTTCTTT.

The rearrangement uses TRBV6-5 and TRBJ2-6; no definite D call. The germline gives CDR1 MNHEY, CDR2 SVGAGI. Trimming took 4 bases from V and 2 from J, leaving 9 bases between them. CDR3 length: 15 amino acids. The CDR3 DNA is TGTGCCAGCAGTTCTTACCGGCCTGGGGCCAACGTCCTGACTTTC. The encoded protein is CASSSYRPGANVLTF.

This clone showed up just once. This chain links TRBV4-1 with TRBJ2-3; no clear D. CDR3 size: 13 residues. V lost 1 base and J lost 8, with 10 bases in between. Germline CDR1 is MGHRA and CDR2 is YSYEKL. The CDR3: CASSQAVFGTQYF. The CDR3 DNA is TGCGCCAGCAGCCAAGCGGTTTTCGGTACGCAGTATTTT.

V is TRBV7-6 and J is TRBJ2-1; TRBD2 agrees at 8 bases. In germline, CDR1 is SGHVS, CDR2 FNYEAQ. Unmatched junction bases numbered 6, after V lost 6 bases and J lost 2 bases. The CDR3 is 15 amino acids. CDR3 amino acids: CASSSNGGAYNEQFF. CDR3 nucleotide sequence: TGTGCCAGCAGTTCTAACGGGGGGGCCTACAATGAGCAGTTCTTC. The full variable domain, in which reference TRBV7-6 and TRBJ2-1 provide the parts outside the CDR3, is GAGVSQSPRYKVTKRGQDVALRCDPISGHVSLYWYRQALGQGPEFLTYFNYEAQQDKSGLPNDRFSAERPEGSISTLTIQRTEQRDSAMYRCASSSNGGAYNEQFFGPGTRLTVL.

This chain uses TRBV7-9 with TRBJ2-5; TRBD1 might be the D (6 bases). The CDR3 consists of 14 residues. The V and J ends lost 5 bases and 5 bases respectively, with 15 bases between them. Germline assignment: CDR1 SEHNR and CDR2 FQNEAQ (reference sequence). CDR3 amino acids: CASSIQGGGETQYF. As DNA, the CDR3 is TGTGCCAGCAGCATCCAAGGGGGTGGCGAGACCCAGTACTTC.

V gene TRBV4-1 combines with J gene TRBJ1-2, with D possibly matching TRBD1 (6 bases). Trimming took off 3 bases at V and 2 bases at J, with 13 bases between the two ends. The CDR3 covers 15 residues. From germline, CDR1 is MGHRA and CDR2 YSYEKL. The CDR3 is CASSQKQGTNYGYTF. As DNA, the CDR3 is TGCGCCAGCAGCCAGAAACAGGGAACGAACTATGGCTACACCTTC.

J is TRBJ1-2 and V is TRBV6-1; 7 bases are shared with TRBD1. CDR3 length: 15 amino acids. Germline V CDR1 and CDR2: MNHNS, SASEGT. The V gene end was trimmed by 1 base and the J gene end by 4 bases; junction bases not matched to a gene: 6. Here the CDR3 reads CASSEEQGLGYGYTF. The CDR3 coding sequence is TGTGCCAGCAGTGAAGAACAGGGGCTAGGCTATGGCTACACCTTC.

This rearrangement joins TRBV15 to TRBJ2-2, with D perhaps matching TRBD1 (6 bases). V was pared by 3 bases and J by 6 bases, with 11 bases between. Germline V gene sequence: CDR1 LNHNV, CDR2 YYDKDF (reference sequence). This CDR3 contains 14 residues. Here the CDR3 reads CATSSFRGAGELFF. Here the CDR3 DNA reads TGTGCCACCAGCAGTTTCAGGGGAGCCGGGGAGCTGTTTTTT.

This sequence joins TRBV4-3 and TRBJ2-5; 7 positions agree with TRBD1. CDR1 and CDR2 (germline): LGHNA, YSLEER. V shed 4 bases, J shed 4 bases, and the junction held 9 bases outside the gene matches. CDR3 length: 15 residues. The CDR3 nucleotides read TGCGCCAGCAGCCGGGTGACAGGGATGGGAGAGACCCAGTACTTC. It yields the protein CASSRVTGMGETQYF.

V usage is TRBV28 and J usage is TRBJ1-4, with D perhaps TRBD1 (5 bases). Per germline, CDR1 MDHEN and CDR2 SYDVKM. This CDR3 comprises 12 residues. The V and J ends lost 4 bases and 12 bases respectively, with 12 bases between them. CDR3 residues: CASSYGGTELFF. The CDR3 DNA reads as TGTGCCAGCAGTTACGGGGGGACTGAACTGTTTTTT.

Comments on this clone: One end of the junction fails to match germline, which may point to a read error. This chain links TRBV11-2 with TRBJ1-1; D might be TRBD1 (5 bases). This CDR3 spans 12 amino acids. Germline values: CDR1 SGHAT, CDR2 FQNNGV. This chain's CDR3 is CASSLGADEAFF. Written as DNA, the CDR3 is TGTGCCAGCAGTTTAGGGGCGGATGAAGCTTTCTTT.

The V call is TRBV7-9, the J call TRBJ2-3; TRBD2 aligns across 8 bases. The CDR3 runs to 16 residues. Germline V gene lookup returns CDR1 SEHNR and CDR2 FQNEAQ (reference sequence). The J segment lost 1 base and the V segment lost 5 bases, leaving 8 bases of the junction unmatched. The CDR3 DNA reads TGTGCCAGCAGCATCCCGGCGGGGGGTGGCACAGATACGCAGTATTTT. Amino acid sequence: CASSIPAGGGTDTQYF.

The count of this clone is one. The CDR3 region has the DNA TGTGCCTGGAGCAAAGGGGAGGGGGCGCATGAAAAACTGTTTTTT. It translates to CAWSKGEGAHEKLFF. The chain combines TRBV30 with TRBJ1-4, with 7 bases matching TRBD1. The CDR3 contains 15 residues. Germline trimming cut 3 bases from V and 6 bases from J; bases unmatched to any gene: 10. The germline CDR1 and CDR2 sequences are GTSNPN and SVGIG (reference sequence).

The genes are TRBV5-4 and TRBJ2-1; D remains ambiguous. The CDR3 covers 15 residues. The V and J ends lost 4 bases and 2 bases respectively, with 13 bases between them. Germline V gene sequence: CDR1 SGHNT, CDR2 YYREEE (reference sequence). CDR3 amino acids: CASSPGPEPYNEQFF. CDR3 coding DNA: TGTGCCAGCAGCCCCGGACCAGAACCCTACAATGAGCAGTTCTTC.

V gene TRBV9 combines with J gene TRBJ1-2; D perhaps matches TRBD1 (6 bases). Germline values: CDR1 SGDLS, CDR2 YYNGEE. Trimming stripped 3 bases from V and 1 base from J, with 13 bases between. The CDR3 totals 15 residues. The CDR3 bases are TGTGCCAGCAGCGGCCTCGGACAGAGTAACTATGGCTACACCTTC. This sequence encodes CASSGLGQSNYGYTF.

The CDR3: CASSRPSTGITEAFF. The CDR3 DNA follows: TGTGCCAGCAGTCGCCCCTCTACGGGGATCACTGAAGCTTTCTTT. The rearrangement links TRBV6-6 to TRBJ1-1; no definite D call. Trimming left V 5 bases short and J 4 bases short, with 17 bases between. The germline V gene encodes CDR1 MNHNY and CDR2 SVGAGI (reference sequence). This CDR3 is built from 15 residues.

The chain carries TRBV11-2 and TRBJ1-4; no reliable D call. This CDR3 has 16 amino acids. Trimming took off 3 bases at V and 2 bases at J, with 13 bases between the two ends. CDR1 SGHAT and CDR2 FQNNGV come from the germline V gene. CDR3 sequence (DNA): TGTGCCAGCAGCTTTTTGTTCGGGGTGACTAATGAAAAACTGTTTTTT. It translates to CASSFLFGVTNEKLFF.

This chain connects TRBV9 to TRBJ2-7; D gene unclear. Trimming shortened V by 0 bases and J by 3 bases, and 7 bases separated the two germline ends. CDR1 is SGDLS and CDR2 is YYNGEE in the germline V gene. This CDR3 is 13 amino acids long. In nucleotides, the CDR3 is TGTGCCAGCAGCGTAGATCACAGCTACGAGCAGTACTTC. Residues: CASSVDHSYEQYF.

This sequence joins TRBV9 and TRBJ2-1; tentative D call: TRBD1 (8 bases). Germline CDR1 and CDR2: SGDLS and YYNGEE. The CDR3 is 15 residues long. V lost 3 bases to trimming and J lost 8 bases, with 18 bases between them. The CDR3 DNA sequence: TGTGCCAGCAGCGGTCGCGGGGGACAGGTCTATGAGCAGTTCTTC. Amino acid sequence: CASSGRGGQVYEQFF.

This clone was recorded only once. The chain is built from TRBV13 and TRBJ1-5; TRBD1 is a possible D gene (6 bases). The CDR3 contains 14 residues. Germline CDR1 PRHDT, CDR2 FYEKMQ (reference sequence). Trimming cost V 3 bases and J 4 bases, with 10 bases left between them. The CDR3 region has the DNA TGTGCCAGCAGCTTCCGACAGGCAAATCAGCCCCAGCATTTT. It codes for CASSFRQANQPQHF.

Comments on this clone: At one end, the junction sequence differs from germline, possibly due to a read error. The chain recombines TRBV7-7 with TRBJ2-1, with D possibly being TRBD2 (6 bases). Germline V gene data show CDR1 as SSHAT and CDR2 as FNYEAQ (reference sequence). This CDR3 is built from 15 residues. The CDR3 region is CASSLGTVLGSEQFF. The CDR3 DNA is TGTGCTAGCAGCTTGGGGACTGTTCTAGGGTCTGAGCAGTTCTTC.